Listed below are T cell receptor beta chains from one sample, sequenced in a study of T cells after yellow fever vaccination. Each CDR3 protein is one row after TCRdb ran MiXCR on the 5' RACE reads. The table includes 350,000 to 550,000 distinct CDR3 sequences, over 15% detected once. This specimen was PBMCs, taken before the yellow fever booster vaccination. These receptors originate from a man aged 18 to 29 who received the YFV17D yellow fever vaccine. Each CDR3 is given with its conserved first and last residue. Fields, in order: D gene, J gene, V gene, clone size, CDR3 protein, CDR3 DNA. A D gene is named only where the DNA matches it firmly. Size tells how often a clone was seen (once, few, many) or the class of an expanded clone, and some rows leave it out.

>.|TRBJ2-3|TRBV12-3/TRBV12-4|.
CASRYKKAYTTDTQYF
TGTGCCAGCCGATATAAGAAGGCCTACACGACAGATACGCAGTATTTT
>.|TRBJ2-3|TRBV7-2|many
CASSLMTDTQYF
TGTGCCAGCAGCTTAATGACAGATACGCAGTATTTT
>TRBD1|TRBJ2-3|TRBV4-3|few
CASSRGTVRVDTQYF
TGCGCCAGCAGCCGTGGGACAGTCAGAGTGGATACGCAGTATTTT
>.|TRBJ2-7|TRBV3-1|few
CATLDPSSYEQYF
TGTGCCACCCTGGATCCTTCATCCTACGAGCAGTACTTC
>.|TRBJ1-1|TRBV20-1|many
CSADRPLQTEAFF
TGCAGTGCAGACCGACCCCTTCAAACTGAAGCTTTCTTT
>TRBD2|TRBJ2-1|TRBV4-3|.
CASSPRGSPEYNEQFF
TGCGCCAGCAGCCCGCGCGGGAGTCCCGAATACAATGAGCAGTTCTTC
>.|TRBJ1-5|TRBV4-3|.
CASSQELLNQPQHF
TGCGCCAGCAGCCAAGAGCTGCTCAATCAGCCCCAGCATTTT
>TRBD1|TRBJ2-7|TRBV6-5|few
CASSRGTGQEQYF
TGTGCCAGCAGCCGAGGGACAGGGCAAGAGCAGTACTTC
>.|TRBJ2-5|TRBV5-1|.
CASSSTIQGKTQYF
TGCGCCAGCAGCTCCACCATACAGGGAAAGACCCAGTACTTC
>.|TRBJ1-1|TRBV10-3|few
CAISVRGQGPDTEAFF
TGTGCCATCAGTGTCCGAGGGCAGGGGCCGGACACTGAAGCTTTCTTT
>.|TRBJ2-5|TRBV24-1|few
CATSDGVTQYF
TGTGCCACCAGTGATGGGGTCACCCAGTACTTC
>.|TRBJ2-3|TRBV6-1|.
CASSRRWGDNTDTQYF
TGTGCCAGCAGCCGTCGATGGGGGGACAACACAGATACGCAGTATTTT
>.|TRBJ2-7|TRBV5-4|few
CASSLGATNPGEQYF
TGTGCCAGCAGCCTGGGGGCGACGAATCCCGGCGAGCAGTACTTC
>.|TRBJ2-3|TRBV10-3|few
CAISPGSRTDTQYF
TGTGCCATCAGCCCCGGGTCACGCACAGATACGCAGTATTTT
>.|TRBJ1-3|TRBV4-1|.
CASSRWGTIYF
TGCGCCAGCAGCCGCTGGGGCACCATATATTTT
>.|TRBJ2-7|TRBV6-1|few
CASSETYSSYEQYF
TGTGCCAGCAGTGAGACATATAGCTCCTACGAGCAGTACTTC
>.|TRBJ2-7|TRBV20-1|.
CSAVLDTGSYEQYF
TGCAGTGCTGTCCTAGACACCGGCTCCTACGAGCAGTACTTC
>TRBD1|TRBJ2-2|TRBV3-1|.
CASSENRGTGELFF
TGTGCCAGCAGCGAGAACAGGGGGACCGGGGAGCTGTTTTTT
>.|TRBJ2-2|TRBV12-3/TRBV12-4|many
CASRRQEGTGELFF
TGTGCCAGCAGGAGGCAGGAGGGCACCGGGGAGCTGTTTTTT
>.|TRBJ2-1|TRBV7-9|once
CASRSRLPSSYNEQFF
TGTGCCAGCAGATCCCGACTACCCAGCTCCTACAATGAGCAGTTCTTC
>.|TRBJ2-7|TRBV5-1|.
CAISLGGGGPYEQYF
TGCGCCATCAGCTTGGGAGGGGGCGGCCCCTACGAGCAGTACTTC
>.|TRBJ2-1|TRBV6-2/TRBV6-3|.
CASSYEEGLSNEQFF
TGTGCCAGCAGTTACGAGGAGGGACTCTCCAATGAGCAGTTCTTC
>.|TRBJ2-1|TRBV9|many
CASSVSVWDEQFF
TGTGCCAGCAGCGTATCCGTGTGGGATGAGCAGTTCTTC
>TRBD2|TRBJ2-5|TRBV27|.
CASSPRSASGGFGTQYF
TGTGCCAGCAGTCCAAGATCGGCGAGCGGGGGGTTCGGGACCCAGTACTTC
>.|TRBJ2-6|TRBV7-6|.
CASSPQGRGFSGANVLTF
TGTGCCAGCAGCCCCCAGGGAAGGGGATTCTCTGGGGCCAACGTCCTGACTTTC